These 27 T cell receptor beta chains were all obtained from the same sample, sequenced in a study of blood T cell repertoires in COVID-19. Libraries were prepared by immunoSEQ multiplex PCR; TCRdb keeps only in-frame clonotypes and omits some of them. This repertoire shows roughly 430,000 clones, about 88% found once; its top ten account for roughly 1.4%. The source material was PBMCs or T cells enriched from blood (not recorded which). All receptors derive from a woman younger than 35 who had been exposed to COVID-19.

The J gene is TRBJ2-2, the V gene TRBV10-1; 9 nucleotides line up with TRBD2. Germline V gives CDR1 WNHNN, CDR2 SYGVQD (reference sequence). The CDR3 is made up of 15 amino acids. V lost 8 bases to trimming and J lost 1 base; unmatched junction nucleotides: 5. CDR3 DNA sequence: TGCGCCAGCGGTAGCGGGAGCGGGAACACCGGGGAGCTGTTTTTT. Translated: CASGSGSGNTGELFF.

The CDR3 DNA reads TGCAGTGCTAGTTATGCTACGGGAGGGCCTACAGATACGCAGTATTTT. This translates into CSASYATGGPTDTQYF. This rearrangement joins TRBV20-1 to TRBJ2-3, with 8 bases fitting TRBD2. The V segment lost 3 bases and the J segment 3 bases; nucleotides outside the gene matches: 11. This CDR3 region has 16 residues. CDR1 is DFQATT, CDR2 SNEGSKA, per germline (reference sequence).

The V gene is TRBV12-3 or TRBV12-4, the J gene TRBJ1-1; a weak D match, TRBD1 (6 bases). V shed 7 bases and J shed 3 bases, with 12 bases lying between them. The CDR3 has 13 amino acids. CDR3 nucleotides: TGTGCCAGCATCCTACAGGGTGACACTGAAGCTTTCTTT. This translates into CASILQGDTEAFF.

This clone appeared a few times. The chain is built from TRBV7-3 and TRBJ2-5; TRBD2 aligns across 10 bases. CDR1 and CDR2 from the germline V gene are SGHTA and FQGTGA. The CDR3 contains 15 residues. The V gene end was trimmed by 3 bases and the J gene end by 2 bases; junction bases not matched to a gene: 3. This CDR3 reads CASSFLAGGQETQYF. The CDR3 bases are TGTGCCAGCAGCTTCTTAGCGGGGGGTCAAGAGACCCAGTACTTC.

This clone was detected ten times or more. The gene calls are TRBV6-5 and TRBJ1-6, with TRBD1 identical over 8 bases. V shed 0 bases and J 10 bases; nucleotides not matched to a gene: 8. Germline loops: CDR1 MNHEY, CDR2 SVGAGI. This CDR3 is built from 16 residues. The chain's CDR3 is CASSYSDRGERSPLHF. CDR3 nucleotides: TGTGCCAGCAGTTACTCCGACAGGGGAGAACGATCACCCCTCCACTTT.

The J gene is TRBJ2-7, the V gene TRBV7-2, with D hard to call. V was pared by 5 bases and J by 1 base, with 12 bases between. CDR3 length: 14 amino acids. Germline-derived CDR1 and CDR2 are SGHTA and FQGNSA. The CDR3 here is CASSLKTVSYEQYF. CDR3 sequence (DNA): TGTGCCAGCAGCCTCAAAACAGTATCCTACGAGCAGTACTTC.

This clone came up a few times. The rearrangement joins TRBV30 to TRBJ1-6; 8 bases line up with TRBD1. Germline CDR1 reads GTSNPN; CDR2 reads SVGIG (reference sequence). The CDR3 contains 14 residues. The trim removed 4 bases at V and 5 bases at J, leaving 4 bases unmatched. CDR3 residues: CAWNQGANNSPLHF. CDR3 DNA sequence: TGTGCCTGGAATCAGGGGGCCAATAATTCACCCCTCCACTTT.

In this sample, this clone turned up once. The V gene is TRBV5-5, the J gene TRBJ2-3; 8 bases line up with TRBD2. With 2 bases clipped from V and 4 bases from J, the junction kept 9 bases outside the gene matches. There are 16 residues in the CDR3. Germline V CDR1 and CDR2: SGHKS, YYEKEE (reference sequence). CDR3 region: CASSFGFGRASDTQYF. CDR3 DNA: TGTGCCAGCAGCTTTGGGTTCGGGAGGGCGTCAGATACGCAGTATTTT. Full variable domain (missing parts from reference TRBV5-5 and TRBJ2-3): DAGVTQSPTHLIKTRGQQVTLRCSPISGHKSVSWYQQVLGQGPQFIFQYYEKEERGRGNFPDRFSARQFPNYSSELNVNALLLGDSALYLCASSFGFGRASDTQYFGPGTRLTVL.

This clone was seen just once. The rearrangement links TRBV29-1 to TRBJ2-3; tentatively, D is TRBD1 (6 bases). Germline assignment: CDR1 SQVTM and CDR2 ANQGSEA. This CDR3 region has 14 residues. The CDR3 region is CSVGIQGTGAAQYF. The CDR3 region has the DNA TGCAGTGTGGGGATACAGGGAACGGGTGCGGCGCAGTATTTT.

The chain joins TRBV12-3 or TRBV12-4 to TRBJ1-1; 7 positions agree with TRBD1. V shed 3 bases, J shed 8 bases, and the junction held 3 bases outside the gene matches. The CDR3 is made up of 12 amino acids. CDR3 sequence: CASSFGQAEAFF. Here the CDR3 DNA reads TGTGCCAGCAGTTTCGGACAGGCCGAAGCTTTCTTT.

This rearrangement joins TRBV5-1 to TRBJ1-2, with 7 bases aligning to TRBD1. Germline V gene lookup returns CDR1 SGHRS and CDR2 YFSETQ. The CDR3 consists of 13 residues. V was pared by 4 bases and J by 4 bases, with 4 bases of the junction left unmatched. DNA for the CDR3: TGCGCCAGCAGCCCCGACAGGGCCTATGGCTACACCTTC. As protein: CASSPDRAYGYTF.

The V call is TRBV5-4, the J call TRBJ2-7; 8 bases match TRBD1. Unmatched junction bases numbered 19, after V lost 8 bases and J lost 3 bases. The length of the CDR3 is 17 residues. Germline-derived CDR1 and CDR2 are SGHNT and YYREEE (reference sequence). CDR3 in DNA: TGTGCCAGAAAATCCTTTAGGCAGGGGGCAGGCGGCTACGAGCAGTACTTC. It codes for CARKSFRQGAGGYEQYF.

This clone was seen a few times. The J gene is TRBJ2-1, the V gene TRBV5-1, with D perhaps TRBD1 (5 bases). V gave up 4 bases and J gave up 0 bases, with 14 bases separating them. The CDR3 length is 16 residues. Germline values: CDR1 SGHRS, CDR2 YFSETQ. Here the CDR3 reads CASSPTGPSSYNEQFF. The CDR3 DNA follows: TGCGCCAGCAGCCCTACAGGACCCAGCTCCTACAATGAGCAGTTCTTC.

The rearrangement joins TRBV28 to TRBJ1-1, with TRBD1 matching 7 bases. The CDR3 consists of 14 residues. The V gene's germline CDR1 is MDHEN and CDR2 SYDVKM. Trimming at V came to 7 bases and at J to 10 bases, leaving 15 bases not matched to a gene. CDR3 coding DNA: TGTGCCAGCACCTCGGGACAGCCCGGTCGGGCAGCTTTCTTT. Translated, it gives CASTSGQPGRAAFF.

This sequence joins TRBV28 and TRBJ1-2; TRBD1 matches at 9 bases. After removal of 7 bases from V and 9 bases from J, the junction contained 9 bases not matched to a gene. The CDR3 covers 13 residues. Germline loops: CDR1 MDHEN, CDR2 SYDVKM. The CDR3 nucleotides read TGTGCCAGCACCTGGGCGGGACAGGGAAGCTACACCTTC. Its translation: CASTWAGQGSYTF.

The chain combines TRBV7-9 with TRBJ2-1; possibly TRBD2 for D (6 bases). CDR3 size: 15 residues. With 5 bases removed from V and 2 bases from J, the gap between germline ends came to 13 bases. Germline V gene sequence: CDR1 SEHNR, CDR2 FQNEAQ (reference sequence). The DNA of the CDR3 is TGTGCCAGCAGCAAGGGGACTCCCACCTACAATGAGCAGTTCTTC. Amino acid sequence: CASSKGTPTYNEQFF.

This clone was detected only once. V usage is TRBV30 and J usage is TRBJ2-7; 7 bases are shared with TRBD1. CDR3 length equals 14 residues. J gave up 0 bases and V 2 bases, and 4 bases lay outside the gene matches. CDR1 is GTSNPN, CDR2 SVGIG, per germline (reference sequence). The CDR3 protein is CAWSPTGTSYEQYF. The DNA for the CDR3 is TGTGCCTGGAGTCCGACAGGGACCTCCTACGAGCAGTACTTC.

This chain uses TRBV2 with TRBJ1-6; 8 nucleotides line up with TRBD1. The CDR3 runs to 17 residues. The J segment lost 8 bases and the V segment lost 7 bases, leaving 16 bases of the junction unmatched. CDR1 is SNHLY, CDR2 FYNNEI, per germline. The DNA for the CDR3 is TGTGCCAGCACCATAACCGGGACAGGTTCGGCGGATTCACCCCTCCACTTT. It codes for CASTITGTGSADSPLHF.

The sample holds one count of this clone. This rearrangement joins TRBV9 to TRBJ1-6, with 8 nucleotides matching TRBD1. Germline assignment: CDR1 SGDLS and CDR2 YYNGEE. V trimming: 0 bases; J trimming: 10 bases; junction bases outside the gene matches: 3. The CDR3 covers 14 residues. This CDR3 is CASSVGTGTSPLHF. The CDR3 region has the DNA TGTGCCAGCAGCGTAGGGACAGGGACATCACCCCTCCACTTT.

This rearrangement joins TRBV25-1 to TRBJ2-3; D gene ambiguous. The germline CDR1 and CDR2 sequences are MGHDK and SYGVNS. V gave up 3 bases and J gave up 2 bases, with 12 bases separating them. This CDR3 spans 15 amino acids. The CDR3, as DNA: TGTGCCAGCAGTGAGTCAGTTTTCTCCACAGATACGCAGTATTTT. Residues: CASSESVFSTDTQYF.

The CDR3 sequence is CASSLGSGPQFF. The CDR3, as DNA: TGTGCCAGCAGCTTAGGTAGCGGACCACAGTTCTTC. The chain links TRBV7-8 to TRBJ2-1; D might be TRBD2 (6 bases). Germline CDR1 and CDR2: SGHVS and FQNEAQ. With 1 base removed from V and 13 bases from J, the gap between germline ends came to 11 bases. The length of the CDR3 is 12 residues. Based on the CDR3 plus reference TRBV7-8 and TRBJ2-1, the full variable domain is GAGVSQSPRYKVAKRGQDVALRCDPISGHVSLFWYQQALGQGPEFLTYFQNEAQLDKSGLPSDRFFAERPEGSVSTLKIQRTQQEDSAVYLCASSLGSGPQFFGPGTRLTVL.

This CDR3 reads CSVDAEPTEAFF. CDR3 nucleotides: TGCAGCGTTGATGCAGAACCCACTGAAGCTTTCTTT. This chain uses TRBV29-1 with TRBJ1-1; no definite D call. CDR3 size: 12 residues. The germline V gene has CDR1 SQVTM and CDR2 ANQGSEA. Trimming removed 3 bases at V and 4 bases at J, with 9 bases between. Full variable domain (outside the CDR3, taken from reference TRBV29-1 and TRBJ1-1): SAVISQKPSRDICQRGTSLTIQCQVDSQVTMMFWYRQQPGQSLTLIATANQGSEATYESGFVIDKFPISRPNLTFSTLTVSNMSPEDSSIYLCSVDAEPTEAFFGQGTRLTVV.

The chain is built from TRBV28 and TRBJ1-2; 11 bases are a match to TRBD1. The germline CDR1 and CDR2 sequences are MDHEN and SYDVKM. V lost 6 bases to trimming and J lost 0 bases; unmatched junction nucleotides: 3. The CDR3 length is 15 residues. This CDR3 is CASRPGQGANYGYTF. CDR3 nucleotide sequence: TGTGCCAGCAGGCCGGGACAGGGGGCTAACTATGGCTACACCTTC.

The chain has TRBV7-9 and TRBJ2-5, with D maybe TRBD2 (7 bases). The CDR3 length is 16 residues. Trimming cost V 6 bases and J 5 bases, with 22 bases left between them. The germline CDR1 and CDR2 sequences are SEHNR and FQNEAQ (reference sequence). The CDR3 DNA is TGTGCCAGCAGAATCGGGTTCGCGGGGGCGGGGGAGACCCAGTACTTC. Its protein is CASRIGFAGAGETQYF.

The chain couples TRBV11-2 to TRBJ2-7; D call uncertain. Germline assignment: CDR1 SGHAT and CDR2 FQNNGV. The CDR3 spans 13 residues. V was pared by 6 bases and J by 2 bases, with 11 bases between. CDR3 DNA sequence: TGTGCCAGCAGTACACAAAATACCTACGAGCAGTACTTC. Translation gives CASSTQNTYEQYF.

The chain recombines TRBV18 with TRBJ2-3; 7 nucleotides align to TRBD2. This CDR3 spans 14 amino acids. CDR1 and CDR2 (germline): KGHSH, LQKENI. The trim removed 3 bases at V and 5 bases at J, leaving 5 bases unmatched. CDR3 bases: TGTGCCAGCTCACCTGGGCGGGAGTTAGATACGCAGTATTTT. Amino acid sequence: CASSPGRELDTQYF.

The chain combines TRBV2 with TRBJ2-5, with D tentatively TRBD2 (6 bases). Trimming took off 11 bases at V and 4 bases at J, with 20 bases between the two ends. CDR1 and CDR2 (germline): SNHLY, FYNNEI. The CDR3 sequence is 14 residues long. CDR3 bases: TGTGCCGGTGCCCCGGAAGGGACTGGAGAGACCCAGTACTTC. Its translation is CAGAPEGTGETQYF.